These 13 T cell receptor beta chains share one sample of origin, sequenced in a study of tumor and adjacent non-tumor tissue in lung cancer. No cell sorting was done before RNA was extracted from the tissue. This non-tumor lung sample came from over 3 cm beyond the tumor edge. TCRbeta libraries were built with three rounds of nested PCR, modified from ARM-PCR. In TCRdb, the multiplex PCR reads were re-called with MiXCR into one record per CDR3 protein. Counted here are about 98,000 distinct CDR3 sequences, 75% to 90% occurring once; the ten biggest clones make up around 30%. Source material: distant non-tumor lung tissue. These receptor sequences come from a man in his 60s with small cell lung cancer.

The chain recombines TRBV6-5 with TRBJ2-2; possible D gene TRBD2, 6 bases. This CDR3 is built from 16 residues. CDR1 is MNHEY, CDR2 SVGAGI, per germline. Trimming cost V 6 bases and J 9 bases, with 23 bases left between them. The CDR3 DNA sequence: TGTGCCAGCAGACCCTTGCGGGGTGATTCTACCCGGGAGCTGTTTTTT. Protein: CASRPLRGDSTRELFF.

About this clonotype itself: This may arise from a read error, as a much more abundant clone is one base away. V is TRBV7-9 and J is TRBJ2-7; D is possibly TRBD1 (5 bases). The CDR3 is 13 amino acids. Germline V gene sequence: CDR1 SEHNR, CDR2 FQNEAQ (reference sequence). The CDR3 DNA reads as TGTCCCAGCAGCCGCAGGGAAGCCTACGAGCAGTACTTC. This gives the protein CPSSRREAYEQYF.

Of note for this clonotype: The germline gene is not matched at one end of the junction; a read error may be the cause. The rearrangement links TRBV19 to TRBJ2-7; D remains unclear. The V gene's germline CDR1 is LNHDA and CDR2 SQIVND (reference sequence). This CDR3 has 13 amino acids. CDR3 region: CANSISRTYEQYF. CDR3 coding DNA: TGTGCCAATAGTATTTCACGTACGTACGAGCAGTACTTC.

In this sample, this clonotype turned up many times. V gene TRBV28 combines with J gene TRBJ2-1; D is unresolved. This CDR3 is 11 amino acids long. Germline V gives CDR1 MDHEN, CDR2 SYDVKM. The germline V and J ends were trimmed by 3 bases and 8 bases, with 5 bases remaining between them. The CDR3 is CASSLVDEQFF. Written as DNA, the CDR3 is TGTGCCAGCAGTTTGGTGGATGAGCAGTTCTTC.

Comment on this clonotype: This likely comes from a read error, as the CDR3 has no conserved phenylalanine or tryptophan at its end. This rearrangement joins TRBV5-6 to TRBJ2-5; D call uncertain. V shed 1 base and J shed 1 base, with 5 bases lying between them. The CDR3 is 13 amino acids. Germline CDR1 and CDR2: SGHDT and YYEEEE. The CDR3 DNA is TGTGCCAGCAGCTTGAGGTTCCAAGAGACCCAGTACTTA. Translated: CASSLRFQETQYL.

This clonotype was seen a single time. The missing conserved phenylalanine or tryptophan at the end of this CDR3 makes a read error likely. The V gene is TRBV5-1, the J gene TRBJ2-2, with 11 bases matching TRBD2. The CDR3 has 18 amino acids. V was clipped by 4 bases and J by 4 bases; unmatched bases: 12. CDR1 and CDR2 (germline): SGHRS, YFSETQ. The CDR3: CASSGYSGTSGTTGELFY. CDR3 in DNA: TGCGCCAGCAGCGGGTACTCTGGGACTAGCGGAACCACCGGGGAGCTGTTTTAT.

The rearrangement joins TRBV6-1 to TRBJ2-7; TRBD1 agrees at 7 bases. Unmatched junction bases numbered 8, after V lost 4 bases and J lost 2 bases. Germline CDR1 and CDR2: MNHNS and SASEGT. This CDR3 has 15 amino acids. This CDR3 is CASSVRDSDTYEQYF. Written as DNA, the CDR3 is TGTGCCAGCAGTGTAAGGGACAGCGACACCTACGAGCAGTACTTC.

This clonotype showed up just a few times. This chain links TRBV11-2 with TRBJ2-1; D is uncertain. CDR1 SGHAT and CDR2 FQNNGV come from the germline V gene. Trimming left V 9 bases short and J 9 bases short, with 21 bases between. The CDR3 totals 14 residues. DNA for the CDR3: TGTGCCAGTAGCCTAGAGGTAGGGTTGGTTGAGCAGTTCTTC. It is translated as CASSLEVGLVEQFF.

To note about this clonotype: Its ends do not fully match the called genes, so a read error is possible. V usage is TRBV4-1 and J usage is TRBJ2-1; 12 positions match TRBD2. Germline V lookup: CDR1 MGHRA, CDR2 YSYEKL. The CDR3 spans 18 residues. The chain's CDR3 is CTSSQVSCGLAGNNEQFF. The CDR3 coding sequence is TGTACCAGCAGCCAAGTAAGCTGTGGACTAGCGGGAAACAATGAGCAGTTCTTC.

For this clonotype: A read error may produce the germline difference seen at one junction end. The CDR3 is CASSNGEQDTQYF. In DNA, the CDR3 is TGTGCCAGTAGCAATGGAGAGCAAGATACCCAGTACTTC. The V and J genes are TRBV5-4 and TRBJ2-5; unclear D gene. The CDR3 spans 13 residues. CDR1 is SGHNT, CDR2 YYREEE, per germline (reference sequence).

To note about this clonotype: Germline and junction disagree at one end, which may indicate a read error. The chain employs TRBV11-2 and TRBJ1-5; maybe TRBD1 (5 bases). Germline V CDR1 and CDR2: SGHAT, FQNNGV. This CDR3 region has 15 residues. CDR3 amino acids: CASSPGGSINQLQHF. CDR3 DNA: TGTGCCAGTAGCCCGGGGGGGTCAATCAATCAGCTCCAGCATTTT.

The chain has TRBV6-1 and TRBJ1-5; TRBD2 might be the D (5 bases). The DNA end is a closer match to TRBJ2-3, so the J assignment may be wrong. Germline-derived CDR1 and CDR2 are MNHNS and SASEGT. The CDR3 has 14 amino acids. The CDR3 loop is CASSEFWENQPQYF. As DNA, the CDR3 is TGTGCCAGCAGTGAATTTTGGGAGAATCAGCCCCAGTATTTT.

This clonotype was detected only once. A read error may produce the germline difference seen at one junction end. The J gene is TRBJ2-1, the V gene TRBV7-3; D possibly uses TRBD1 or TRBD2 (5 bases each). The CDR3 is made up of 15 amino acids. Germline assignment: CDR1 SGHTA and CDR2 FQGTGA. The CDR3 bases are TGTGCCAACAGCTTAAAGCAGGGAGTCTACAATGAGCAGTTCTTC. Amino acid sequence: CANSLKQGVYNEQFF.